This entry lists 26 T cell receptor beta chains sequenced from one sample in a study of shared clonotypes between healthy human individuals. CD45RO-negative, CCR7-selected cells formed the naive CD8 fraction, which excluded terminally differentiated effector memory CD45RA+ cells. Profiling relied on immunoSEQ multiplex PCR, and the TCRdb table lists in-frame clones only, not all of them. Of about 2,100,000 clones in the sample, about 92% were seen once. Sequenced sample: naive CD8+ T cells from PBMCs. Source of these receptors: a man between 18 and 29 years old in good health. Some clones in this sample may be carry-over from other donors' samples.

V and J are TRBV28 and TRBJ1-5, with 7 nucleotides matching TRBD1. The CDR3 consists of 15 residues. With 5 bases clipped from V and 9 bases from J, the junction kept 13 bases outside the gene matches. The germline CDR1 and CDR2 sequences are MDHEN and SYDVKM. CDR3: CASSPRTGMRPPQHF. Written as DNA, the CDR3 is TGTGCCAGCAGTCCTCGGACAGGTATGCGGCCGCCCCAGCATTTT.

The chain links TRBV7-9 to TRBJ2-1; TRBD2 aligns across 12 bases. Germline CDR1 is SEHNR and CDR2 is FQNEAQ (reference sequence). The CDR3 is 18 residues long. Trimming cost V 1 base and J 5 bases; bases outside gene matches: 9. The chain's CDR3 is CASSLGELAGGPDNEQFF. DNA for the CDR3: TGTGCCAGCAGCTTAGGGGAACTAGCGGGAGGACCGGACAATGAGCAGTTCTTC.

The V call is TRBV11-2, the J call TRBJ2-1; D not certain. The length of the CDR3 is 13 residues. The V gene lost 2 bases and the J gene lost 7 bases, with 9 bases spanning the gap. The germline V gene has CDR1 SGHAT and CDR2 FQNNGV. The CDR3 loop is CASSLFSSNEQFF. CDR3 DNA sequence: TGTGCCAGCAGCTTATTTAGCTCGAATGAGCAGTTCTTC.

The chain uses TRBV7-6 and TRBJ2-1; a weak D match, TRBD2 (6 bases). There are 12 residues in the CDR3. Germline V gene lookup returns CDR1 SGHVS and CDR2 FNYEAQ. V was trimmed by 2 bases and J by 10 bases, leaving 9 bases between them. The CDR3 spells CASSLRGNEQFF. In DNA form, the CDR3 reads TGTGCCAGCAGCTTACGCGGGAACGAGCAGTTCTTC.

The chain combines TRBV7-8 with TRBJ2-2; 9 bases agree with TRBD2. CDR3 length: 14 amino acids. Unmatched junction bases numbered 4, after V lost 3 bases and J lost 8 bases. Germline V gene data show CDR1 as SGHVS and CDR2 as FQNEAQ. The CDR3 region has the DNA TGTGCCAGCAGCTTGGAGCGGGAGGTGGGGGAGCTGTTTTTT. The encoded protein is CASSLEREVGELFF.

This clone was observed a single time. The chain uses TRBV7-8 and TRBJ2-7, with 11 bases fitting TRBD2. The CDR3 consists of 20 residues. Losses at the gene ends were 0 bases for V and 1 base for J; bases not matched to a gene: 14. In germline, CDR1 is SGHVS, CDR2 FQNEAQ. This chain's CDR3 is CASSLAQWASGRRKSYEQYF. CDR3 in DNA: TGTGCCAGCAGCTTAGCGCAGTGGGCTAGCGGGAGGCGGAAGTCCTACGAGCAGTACTTC.

This chain links TRBV7-9 with TRBJ2-7; 8 bases agree with TRBD2. Germline V gene sequence: CDR1 SEHNR, CDR2 FQNEAQ (reference sequence). V gave up 3 bases and J gave up 4 bases; unmatched junction bases: 2. The CDR3 loop spans 13 amino acids. The CDR3 region is CASSFSGEYEQYF. In nucleotides, the CDR3 is TGTGCCAGCAGCTTTAGCGGGGAGTACGAGCAGTACTTC. Supplemented by reference TRBV7-9 and TRBJ2-7, the full variable domain reads DTGVSQNPRHKITKRGQNVTFRCDPISEHNRLYWYRQTLGQGPEFLTYFQNEAQLEKSRLLSDRFSAERPKGSFSTLEIQRTEQGDSAMYLCASSFSGEYEQYFGPGTRLTVT.

The V gene is TRBV7-3, the J gene TRBJ2-2; TRBD1 might be the D (5 bases). There are 15 residues in the CDR3. The germline V gene encodes CDR1 SGHTA and CDR2 FQGTGA. V was trimmed by 0 bases and J by 8 bases, leaving 13 bases between them. CDR3 sequence: CASSLTSLPGGELFF. CDR3 DNA: TGTGCCAGCAGCTTAACCAGTCTCCCAGGGGGGGAGCTGTTTTTT.

The genes are TRBV4-3 and TRBJ2-7; 12 bases align to TRBD1. V was clipped by 2 bases and J by 7 bases; unmatched bases: 6. CDR3 size: 15 residues. Germline assignment: CDR1 LGHNA and CDR2 YSLEER. The CDR3 loop is CASSQLGQGAQEQYF. In DNA form, the CDR3 reads TGCGCCAGCAGCCAATTGGGACAGGGGGCTCAGGAGCAGTACTTC.

This sequence joins TRBV7-9 and TRBJ2-2, with D perhaps matching TRBD1 (7 bases). Trimming took 5 bases from V and 7 from J, leaving 17 bases between them. Germline V gene data show CDR1 as SEHNR and CDR2 as FQNEAQ (reference sequence). The CDR3 has 15 residues. The CDR3 spells CASSQRQGGNGELFF. The CDR3 nucleotides read TGTGCCAGCAGCCAACGACAGGGCGGGAACGGGGAGCTGTTTTTT.

The chain carries TRBV28 and TRBJ1-1; D uncertain. Germline V gives CDR1 MDHEN, CDR2 SYDVKM. The CDR3 is 13 residues long. The V and J ends lost 6 bases and 4 bases respectively, with 12 bases between them. CDR3 nucleotide sequence: TGTGCCAGCAGCATCTTGGAGGGCACTGAAGCTTTCTTT. Encoded protein: CASSILEGTEAFF.

This chain links TRBV19 with TRBJ1-2; D perhaps matches TRBD1 (6 bases). The CDR3 has 15 residues. V lost 4 bases and J 0 bases, leaving 12 bases between the germline ends. Looked up from germline, CDR1 is LNHDA and CDR2 is SQIVND (reference sequence). The CDR3 coding sequence is TGTGCCAGTAGTACAGGGACACCGGCTAACTATGGCTACACCTTC. Translated: CASSTGTPANYGYTF.

This chain joins TRBV27 and TRBJ1-1, with D perhaps matching TRBD1 (5 bases). CDR1 is MNHEY and CDR2 is SMNVEV in the germline V gene (reference sequence). Trimming cost V 0 bases and J 2 bases, with 13 bases left between them. The CDR3 is made up of 16 amino acids. The DNA of the CDR3 is TGTGCCAGCAGTTTATCGTGGGGGTCTCTTAACACTGAAGCTTTCTTT. It codes for CASSLSWGSLNTEAFF.

V usage is TRBV7-9 and J usage is TRBJ1-4, with D uncertain. The CDR3 contains 13 residues. V was trimmed by 5 bases and J by 4 bases, leaving 8 bases between them. CDR1 SEHNR and CDR2 FQNEAQ come from the germline V gene (reference sequence). Here the CDR3 reads CASSAGLNEKLFF. The CDR3 nucleotides are TGTGCCAGCAGCGCGGGTCTTAATGAAAAACTGTTTTTT.

The chain employs TRBV9 and TRBJ2-6; the D gene could be TRBD1 or TRBD2 (5 bases each). The V end was cut by 1 base, the J end by 0 bases, with 20 bases between. The CDR3 sequence is 20 residues long. Germline CDR1 reads SGDLS; CDR2 reads YYNGEE. DNA of the CDR3: TGTGCCAGCAGCGTACGCCCAAGGGACGTCCAGAGCTCTGGGGCCAACGTCCTGACTTTC. This encodes CASSVRPRDVQSSGANVLTF.

The rearrangement uses TRBV10-2 and TRBJ1-3, with 8 bases that match TRBD1. The junction had 14 bases not matched to a gene; V was cut back by 4 bases and J by 0 bases. CDR1 and CDR2 (germline): WSHSY, SAAADI. The CDR3 has 19 amino acids. The CDR3, as DNA: TGCGCCAGCAGTGGGGTTGTTGGGACAGGCGTTTTCTCTGGAAACACCATATATTTT. This translates into CASSGVVGTGVFSGNTIYF.

Turning to this clone: The sample carries other DNA sequences with the same CDR3. The chain carries TRBV27 and TRBJ2-7, with D tentatively TRBD2 (5 bases). V was clipped by 9 bases and J by 0 bases, with 9 bases between them. The CDR3 extends over 12 amino acids. The germline V gene has CDR1 MNHEY and CDR2 SMNVEV (reference sequence). CDR3 nucleotide sequence: TGTGCCAGTCGGGGTTCCTCCTACGAGCAGTACTTC. Its protein product is CASRGSSYEQYF.

The chain joins TRBV18 to TRBJ1-2; 10 nucleotides match TRBD1. The CDR3 is made up of 14 amino acids. CDR1 is KGHSH and CDR2 is LQKENI in the germline V gene. V shed 3 bases, J shed 12 bases, and the junction held 10 bases outside the gene matches. Here the CDR3 DNA reads TGTGCCAGCTCACCCAGGGACAGGGGATTGGAAAACACCTTC. It codes for CASSPRDRGLENTF.

V gene TRBV7-6 combines with J gene TRBJ2-1, with 9 bases matching TRBD2. The CDR3 is made up of 16 amino acids. The J segment lost 8 bases and the V segment lost 1 base, leaving 9 bases of the junction unmatched. CDR1 and CDR2 from the germline V gene are SGHVS and FNYEAQ. CDR3 coding DNA: TGTGCCAGCAGCTTAGTAGCTAGCGGGATAATCTATGAGCAGTTCTTC. Translation gives CASSLVASGIIYEQFF.

This clone was found once. The rearrangement joins TRBV14 to TRBJ2-6; 7 bases match TRBD2. The V gene end was trimmed by 5 bases and the J gene end by 5 bases; junction bases not matched to a gene: 12. Germline V gives CDR1 SGHDN, CDR2 FVKESK. The CDR3 consists of 17 residues. In DNA, the CDR3 is TGTGCCAGCAGCTGGACTACGGGGGGATGGAGGGCCAACGTCCTGACTTTC. It translates to CASSWTTGGWRANVLTF. Supplemented by reference TRBV14 and TRBJ2-6, the full variable domain reads EAGVTQFPSHSVIEKGQTVTLRCDPISGHDNLYWYRRVMGKEIKFLLHFVKESKQDESGMPNNRFLAERTGGTYSTLKVQPAELEDSGVYFCASSWTTGGWRANVLTFGAGSRLTVL.

This sequence joins TRBV28 and TRBJ1-4; D is undetermined. The CDR3 runs to 13 residues. V dropped 6 bases and J dropped 7 bases, with 12 bases sitting between them. Looked up from germline, CDR1 is MDHEN and CDR2 is SYDVKM. The CDR3 bases are TGTGCCAGCAGGGTACAGAACGGTGAAAAACTGTTTTTT. Its translation is CASRVQNGEKLFF.

This rearrangement joins TRBV7-8 to TRBJ2-2; TRBD1 might be the D (5 bases). The CDR3 extends over 12 amino acids. With 5 bases removed from V and 6 bases from J, the gap between germline ends came to 7 bases. Germline V gene sequence: CDR1 SGHVS, CDR2 FQNEAQ. Written as DNA, the CDR3 is TGTGCCAGCAGCCAAGGGGCCGGGGAGCTGTTTTTT. This gives the protein CASSQGAGELFF. Using reference TRBV7-8 and TRBJ2-2 for the parts outside the CDR3, the full variable domain is GAGVSQSPRYKVAKRGQDVALRCDPISGHVSLFWYQQALGQGPEFLTYFQNEAQLDKSGLPSDRFFAERPEGSVSTLKIQRTQQEDSAVYLCASSQGAGELFFGEGSRLTVL.

The chain links TRBV7-9 to TRBJ2-7; tentatively, D is TRBD1 or TRBD2 (5 bases each). Germline-derived CDR1 and CDR2 are SEHNR and FQNEAQ (reference sequence). Deletions cut 4 bases from V and 4 bases from J, with 17 bases between. This CDR3 contains 15 residues. The CDR3 loop is CASSSTNWGGYEQYF. DNA for the CDR3: TGTGCCAGCAGCTCAACTAATTGGGGCGGGTACGAGCAGTACTTC.

A remark on this clone: Other DNA variants within this sample encode the same CDR3. CDR3 sequence: CASSIGGEQYF. The DNA for the CDR3 is TGTGCCAGTAGTATAGGTGGAGAGCAGTACTTC. The rearrangement uses TRBV19 and TRBJ2-7; D uncertain. The V and J ends lost 1 base and 7 bases respectively, with 5 bases between them. This CDR3 contains 11 residues. CDR1 is LNHDA and CDR2 is SQIVND in the germline V gene (reference sequence).

The chain recombines TRBV27 with TRBJ2-7; perhaps TRBD2 as D (6 bases). Looked up from germline, CDR1 is MNHEY and CDR2 is SMNVEV (reference sequence). CDR3 length: 14 amino acids. V lost 4 bases, J lost 3 bases, and 13 bases lay in between. The CDR3 loop is CASSWRATDYEQYF. CDR3 sequence (DNA): TGTGCCAGCAGTTGGAGGGCAACCGACTACGAGCAGTACTTC.

The chain couples TRBV27 to TRBJ2-7, with TRBD2 as a possible D gene (6 bases). This CDR3 region has 16 residues. Between the trimmed V and J ends, which lost 6 bases and 4 bases, there was a span of 22 bases. Per the germline V gene, CDR1 is MNHEY and CDR2 is SMNVEV (reference sequence). As DNA, the CDR3 is TGTGCCAGCAGAGCCAGAGGTGCTAGCGTACAGTACGAGCAGTACTTC. It is translated as CASRARGASVQYEQYF.